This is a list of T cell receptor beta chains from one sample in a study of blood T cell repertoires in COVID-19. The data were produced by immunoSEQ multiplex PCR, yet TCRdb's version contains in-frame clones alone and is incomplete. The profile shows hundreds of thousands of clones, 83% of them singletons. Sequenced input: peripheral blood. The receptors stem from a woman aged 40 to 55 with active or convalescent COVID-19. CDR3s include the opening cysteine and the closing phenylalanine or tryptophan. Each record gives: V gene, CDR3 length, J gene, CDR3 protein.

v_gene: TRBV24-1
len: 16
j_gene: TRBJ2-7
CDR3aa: CATSDSSSLSSYEQYF

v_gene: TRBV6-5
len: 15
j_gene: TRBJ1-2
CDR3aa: CASRKGQGSDYGYTF

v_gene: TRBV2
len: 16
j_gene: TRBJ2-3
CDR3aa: CASSDASGRDGDTQYF

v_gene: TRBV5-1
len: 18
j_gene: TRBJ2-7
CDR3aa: CASSLAGLAGGPAYEQYF

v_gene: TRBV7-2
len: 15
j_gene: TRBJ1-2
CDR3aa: CASSSAWGLGYGYTF

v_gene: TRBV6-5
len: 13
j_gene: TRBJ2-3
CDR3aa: CASSRLATDTQYF

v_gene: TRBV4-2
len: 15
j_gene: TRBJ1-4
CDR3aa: CASSQGTATNEKLFF

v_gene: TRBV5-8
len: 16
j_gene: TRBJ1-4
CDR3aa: CASSSTLGLRDEKLFF

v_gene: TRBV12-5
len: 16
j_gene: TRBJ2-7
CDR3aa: CASGLAIPTRVYEQYF

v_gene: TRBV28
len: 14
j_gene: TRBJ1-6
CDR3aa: CASSWGQGNSPLHF

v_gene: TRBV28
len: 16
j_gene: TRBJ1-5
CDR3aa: CASRSPLGGEQQPQHF

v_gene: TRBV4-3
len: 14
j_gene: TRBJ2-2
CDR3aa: CASSQDTNTGELFF

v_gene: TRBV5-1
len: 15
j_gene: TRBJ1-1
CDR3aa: CASSSGQGFGTEAFF

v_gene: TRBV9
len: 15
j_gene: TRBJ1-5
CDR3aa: CASSVGAGNNQPQHF

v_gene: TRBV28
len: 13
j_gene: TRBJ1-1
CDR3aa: CASKIGVGTEAFF

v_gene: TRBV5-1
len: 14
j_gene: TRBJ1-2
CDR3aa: CASSIGQGNYGYTF

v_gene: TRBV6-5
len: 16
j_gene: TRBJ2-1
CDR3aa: CASSYLGGGLDNEQFF

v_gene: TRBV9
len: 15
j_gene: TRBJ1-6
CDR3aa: CASSVESRGDSPLHF

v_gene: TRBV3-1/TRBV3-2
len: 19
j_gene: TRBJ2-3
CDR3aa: CASSQGSSGRGSWADTQYF

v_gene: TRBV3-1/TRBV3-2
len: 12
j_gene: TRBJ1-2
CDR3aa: CASSQGGGGYTF

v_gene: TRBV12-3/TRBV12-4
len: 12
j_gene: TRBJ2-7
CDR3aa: CASSLIRDEQYF

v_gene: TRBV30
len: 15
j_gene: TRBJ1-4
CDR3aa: CAWSFSQATNEKLFF

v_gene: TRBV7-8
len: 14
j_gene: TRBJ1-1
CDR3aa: CASSDRGLDTEAFF

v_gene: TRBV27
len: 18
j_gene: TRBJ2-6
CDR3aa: CASSTRDRGLPGANVLTF

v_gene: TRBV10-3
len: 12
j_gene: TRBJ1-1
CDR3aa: CAIRGQGTEAFF

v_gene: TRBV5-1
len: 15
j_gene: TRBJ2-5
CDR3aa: CASSVTGGIQETQYF

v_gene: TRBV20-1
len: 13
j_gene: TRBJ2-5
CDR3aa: CSASAPGLETQYF

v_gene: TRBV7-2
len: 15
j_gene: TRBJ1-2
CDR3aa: CASSWEGQGTYGYTF

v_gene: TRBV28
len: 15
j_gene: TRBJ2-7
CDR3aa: CASSSTSGGDEEQYF

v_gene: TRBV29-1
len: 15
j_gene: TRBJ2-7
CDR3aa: CSVVGTPEPYYEQYF

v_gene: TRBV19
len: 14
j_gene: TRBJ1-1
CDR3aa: CASSRDRGGTEAFF

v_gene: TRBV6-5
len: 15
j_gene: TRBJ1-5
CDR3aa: CARTKGGNQNQPQHF

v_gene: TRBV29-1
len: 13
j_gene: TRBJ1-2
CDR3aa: CSARGDRIYGYTF

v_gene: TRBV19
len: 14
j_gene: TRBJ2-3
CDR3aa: CASSELAGADTQYF

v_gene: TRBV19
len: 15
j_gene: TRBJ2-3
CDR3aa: CASSRSGGITDTQYF

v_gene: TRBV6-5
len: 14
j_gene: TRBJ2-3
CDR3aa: CASSWAGDTDTQYF

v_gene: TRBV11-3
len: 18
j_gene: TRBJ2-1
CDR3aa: CASSDTLKQGRFFGEQFF

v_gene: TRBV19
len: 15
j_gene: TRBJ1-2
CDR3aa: CASSIPQATTYGYTF

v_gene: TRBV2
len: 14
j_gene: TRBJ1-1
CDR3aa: CASRDRALGGEAFF

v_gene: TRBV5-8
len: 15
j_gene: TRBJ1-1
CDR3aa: CASSLEYGLNTEAFF

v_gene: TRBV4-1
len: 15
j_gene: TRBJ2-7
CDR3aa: CASSQLAEATYEQYF

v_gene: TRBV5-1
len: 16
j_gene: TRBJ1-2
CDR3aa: CASSPGTASLDYGYTF

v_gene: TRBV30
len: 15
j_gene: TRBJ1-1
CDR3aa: CAWSPDRGLVTEAFF

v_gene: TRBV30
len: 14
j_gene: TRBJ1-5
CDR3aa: CAWSPDYSNQPQHF

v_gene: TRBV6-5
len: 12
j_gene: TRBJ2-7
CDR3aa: CASSPSSYEQYF

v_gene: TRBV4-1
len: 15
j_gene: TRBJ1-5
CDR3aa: CASSQYREGNQPQHF

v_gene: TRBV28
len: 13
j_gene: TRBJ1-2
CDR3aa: CASITPGRGGYTF